The clone carrying this TCR beta chain was found a few times. Its target is unknown. A single record per CDR3 protein comes from TCRdb applying MiXCR to the reads. Found here are about 680,000 distinct CDR3 sequences, approximately 24% of them singletons; the top ten hold 8%. The data are from a study of T cell repertoires in cytomegalovirus infection. Looking at the study overall: Based on public TCR beta signatures, there were indications of CMV infection and of a matching HLA type. General observations from the study: In two of eight donors, the top clonotype was HLA-C-restricted CMV-specific. Summed frequency of shared TCR beta families picked out CMV carriers who also had the relevant HLA.

Germline lookup yields CDR1 SGHVS and CDR2 FNYEAQ. V was cut by 4 bases and J by 0 bases, with 12 bases left in between. The length of the CDR3 is 15 residues. The receptor was derived from a human donor in good health (CMV status not recorded). Some clones in this sample may be carry-over from other donors' samples. The sequencing input was CD8+ T cells from PBMCs. The chain recombines TRBV7-6 with TRBJ1-1; D is unresolved. CDR3: CASSSLKGLNTEAFF. The CDR3 DNA reads TGTGCCAGCAGCTCCTTGAAAGGTTTGAACACTGAAGCTTTCTTT.